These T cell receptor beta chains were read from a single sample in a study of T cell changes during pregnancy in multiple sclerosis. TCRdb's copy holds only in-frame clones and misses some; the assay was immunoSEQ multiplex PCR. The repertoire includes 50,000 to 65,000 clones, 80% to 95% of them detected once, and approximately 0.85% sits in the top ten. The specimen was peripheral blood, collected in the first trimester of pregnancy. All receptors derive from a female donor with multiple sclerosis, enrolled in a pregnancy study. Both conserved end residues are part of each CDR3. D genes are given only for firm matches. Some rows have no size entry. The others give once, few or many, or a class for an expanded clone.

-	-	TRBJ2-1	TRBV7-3	TGTGCCAGCAGCTTCGGGGTCTGGGGGGGGCAATACAATGAGCAGTTCTTC	CASSFGVWGGQYNEQFF
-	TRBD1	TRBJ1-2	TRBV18	TGTGCCAGCTCACCACTCTTCGGGACAGGGGTTGGCTATGGCTACACCTTC	CASSPLFGTGVGYGYTF
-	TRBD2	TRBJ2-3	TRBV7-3	TGTGCCAGCAGCTTAATGCCGACTAGCGGGGGCAGCACAGATACGCAGTATTTT	CASSLMPTSGGSTDTQYF
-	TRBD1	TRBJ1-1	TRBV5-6	TGTGCCAGCAGCTTGATCAGGGGGGACACTGAAGCTTTCTTT	CASSLIRGDTEAFF
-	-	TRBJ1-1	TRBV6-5	TGTGCCAGCAGTTACGGGCAGGGGAGTCACACTGAAGCTTTCTTT	CASSYGQGSHTEAFF
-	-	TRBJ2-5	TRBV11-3	TGTGCCAGCAGCTTAACCGCGAAAGAGACCCAGTACTTC	CASSLTAKETQYF
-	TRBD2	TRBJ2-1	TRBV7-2	TGTGCCAGCAGCTCTAGACTAGCCGTAAGCTCCTACAATGAGCAGTTCTTC	CASSSRLAVSSYNEQFF
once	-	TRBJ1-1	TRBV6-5	TGTGCCAGCAGTTATGCGACTGGTTTGGCGGCTTTCTTT	CASSYATGLAAFF
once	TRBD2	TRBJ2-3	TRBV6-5	TGTGCCAGCAGCCTACTAGCGGGGAGGGCAGATACGCAGTATTTT	CASSLLAGRADTQYF
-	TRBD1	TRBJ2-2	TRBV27	TGTGCCAGCAGTTGGACAGGCGGGCGAACCGGGGAGCTGTTTTTT	CASSWTGGRTGELFF
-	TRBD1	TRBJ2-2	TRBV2	TGTGCCAGCAGAGCCGGGACAGTCAACACCGGGGAGCTGTTTTTT	CASRAGTVNTGELFF
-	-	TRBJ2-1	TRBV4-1	TGCGCCAGCAGCCAAGATGAGGTTAGCTACAATGAGCAGTTCTTC	CASSQDEVSYNEQFF
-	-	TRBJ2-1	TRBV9	TGTGCCAGCAGCGGACACAGGGGGGGAGGCGATGAGCAGTTCTTC	CASSGHRGGGDEQFF
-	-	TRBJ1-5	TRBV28	TGTGCCAGCAGTTTTGATTTGTTGGGGGACCGGGAGCATCAGCCCCAGCATTTT	CASSFDLLGDREHQPQHF
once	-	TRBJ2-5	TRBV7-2	TGTGCCAGCAGCTTGGTGCCGGGGACACAAGAGACCCAGTACTTC	CASSLVPGTQETQYF
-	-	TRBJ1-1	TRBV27	TGTGCCAGCAGTCACAACACCGATCCTGAAGCTTTCTTT	CASSHNTDPEAFF
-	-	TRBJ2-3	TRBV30	TGTGCCTGGAGTGGGGGGACTTCAGATACGCAGTATTTT	CAWSGGTSDTQYF
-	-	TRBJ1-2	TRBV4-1	TGCGCCAGCAGCCAAGAACAGGTTAACTATGGCTACACCTTC	CASSQEQVNYGYTF
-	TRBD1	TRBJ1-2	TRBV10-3	TGTGCCATCGGGACAGGGACAGGCTACACCTTC	CAIGTGTGYTF
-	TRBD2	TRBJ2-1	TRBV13	TGTGCCAGCAGCTCGACTGGTCTCCTAGCGGGGGGGGAGAATGAGCAGTTCTTC	CASSSTGLLAGGENEQFF
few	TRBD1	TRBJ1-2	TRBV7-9	TGTGCCAGCAGCTCGCCGGGTGGGACAGGGGCTGTGGAGGGCTACACCTTC	CASSSPGGTGAVEGYTF
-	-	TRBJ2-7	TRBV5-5	TGTGCCAGCAGCCGCGGGGAAATTTCCTACGAGCAGTACTTC	CASSRGEISYEQYF
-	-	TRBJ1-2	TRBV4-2	TGTGCCAGCAGCTCGGACAGTTCGTATGGCTACACCTTC	CASSSDSSYGYTF
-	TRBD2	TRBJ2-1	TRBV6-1	TGTGCCAGCGAAGCTAGCGGGGGAAGCCACAATGAGCAGTTCTTC	CASEASGGSHNEQFF